This T cell receptor (beta chain) was found in a study of blood T cell repertoires in COVID-19. Study in general: Sites in the United States, Italy and Spain provided acute and convalescent COVID-19 samples. PBMCs, B-cell-depleted T cells, or T cells were the source of the cDNA or gDNA that made up the material.

Germline V gene data show CDR1 as ENHRY and CDR2 as SYGVKD. J was trimmed by 2 bases and V by 2 bases; bases with no gene match: 6. The CDR3 has 16 amino acids. As processed by the authors: Reference gene primers were amplified, and this amplification served to estimate nucleated cell counts. Sequencing was performed with immunoSEQ multiplex PCR; in TCRdb, only in-frame clones are kept and a portion is missing. V and J calls and clone size are as listed in that table; D and trimming were resolved from the DNA. The data hold around 31,000 clones, with about 86% observed a single time. Source material: peripheral blood. This receptor was obtained from a human donor with active COVID-19. The donor label of this sample is uncertain. The chain uses TRBV10-3 and TRBJ1-5, with TRBD1 matching over 7 bases. CDR3 DNA sequence: TGTGCCATCAGTGAGCTCGAGGGGGCAGGCAATCAGCCCCAGCATTTT. It codes for CAISELEGAGNQPQHF.